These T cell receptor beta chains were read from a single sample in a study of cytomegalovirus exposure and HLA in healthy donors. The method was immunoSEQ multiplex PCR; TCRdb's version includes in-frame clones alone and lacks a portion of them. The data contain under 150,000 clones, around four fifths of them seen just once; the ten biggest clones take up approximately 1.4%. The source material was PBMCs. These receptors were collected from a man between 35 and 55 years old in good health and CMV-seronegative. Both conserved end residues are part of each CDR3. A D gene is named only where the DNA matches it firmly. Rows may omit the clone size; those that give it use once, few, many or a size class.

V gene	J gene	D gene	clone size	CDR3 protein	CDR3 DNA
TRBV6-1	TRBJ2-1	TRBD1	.	CASRPGTGVREQFF	TGTGCCAGCAGACCCGGGACAGGGGTGCGTGAGCAGTTCTTC
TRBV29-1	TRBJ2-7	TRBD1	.	CSARGDRAPYEQYF	TGCAGCGCCCGTGGGGACAGGGCTCCCTACGAGCAGTACTTC
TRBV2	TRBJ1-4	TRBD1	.	CASTQGFGEKLFF	TGTGCCAGCACACAGGGGTTCGGAGAAAAACTGTTTTTT
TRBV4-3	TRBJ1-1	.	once	CASSQERQLNTEAFF	TGCGCCAGCAGCCAAGAACGACAGCTGAACACTGAAGCTTTCTTT
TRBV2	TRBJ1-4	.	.	CASSGQVNEKLFF	TGTGCCAGCAGTGGACAGGTTAATGAAAAACTGTTTTTT
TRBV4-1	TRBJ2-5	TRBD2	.	CASSQVLAGVQETQYF	TGCGCCAGCAGCCAGGTACTAGCGGGGGTGCAAGAGACCCAGTACTTC
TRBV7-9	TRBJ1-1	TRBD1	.	CSSSLGQMNTEAFF	TGTTCCAGCAGCTTGGGACAGATGAACACTGAAGCTTTCTTT
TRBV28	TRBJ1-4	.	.	CASIPDSLNEKLFF	TGTGCCAGCATCCCGGACAGTCTTAATGAAAAACTGTTTTTT
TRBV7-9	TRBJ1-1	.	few	CASSLNFAGTEAFF	TGTGCCAGCAGCTTGAACTTCGCGGGAACTGAAGCTTTCTTT
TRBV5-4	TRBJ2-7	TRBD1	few	CASSLQGPSYEQYF	TGTGCCAGCAGCTTACAGGGGCCCTCCTACGAGCAGTACTTC
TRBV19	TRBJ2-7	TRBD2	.	CASSAGVYEQYF	TGTGCCAGTAGTGCGGGGGTCTACGAGCAGTACTTC
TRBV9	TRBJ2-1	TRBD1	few	CASSVVGQGNEQFF	TGTGCCAGCAGCGTAGTAGGACAGGGCAATGAGCAGTTCTTC
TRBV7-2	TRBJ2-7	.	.	CASSQQDRPNEQYF	TGTGCCAGCAGCCAACAGGACCGACCGAACGAGCAGTACTTC
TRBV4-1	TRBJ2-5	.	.	CASSQGVGGQETQYF	TGCGCCAGCAGCCAAGGGGTCGGGGGCCAAGAGACCCAGTACTTC
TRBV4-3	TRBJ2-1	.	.	CASSQEAGAGEQFF	TGCGCCAGCAGCCAAGAGGCAGGGGCGGGTGAGCAGTTCTTC
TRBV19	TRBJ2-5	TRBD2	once	CASSSGTSWETQYF	TGTGCCAGTAGCTCCGGGACTAGCTGGGAGACCCAGTACTTC
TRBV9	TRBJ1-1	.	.	CASSVDLQANTEAFF	TGTGCCAGCAGCGTAGATTTACAGGCGAACACTGAAGCTTTCTTT
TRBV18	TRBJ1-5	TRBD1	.	CASSPRGVGPQPQHF	TGTGCCAGCTCACCCAGGGGGGTTGGACCTCAGCCCCAGCATTTT
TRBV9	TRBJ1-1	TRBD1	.	CASSPQGTGDEAFF	TGTGCCAGCAGCCCCCAAGGGACAGGGGATGAAGCTTTCTTT
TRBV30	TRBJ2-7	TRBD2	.	CAWSSGTYEQYF	TGTGCTTGGAGTAGCGGGACCTACGAGCAGTACTTC
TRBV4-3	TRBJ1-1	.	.	CASSQDLAGTEAFF	TGCGCCAGCAGCCAAGATCTGGCGGGCACTGAAGCTTTCTTT
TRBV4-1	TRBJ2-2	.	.	CASSHRDGELFF	TGCGCCAGCAGCCACAGGGACGGGGAGCTGTTTTTT
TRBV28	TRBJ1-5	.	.	CASSFKVGVNNQPQHF	TGTGCCAGCAGTTTTAAAGTAGGGGTTAACAATCAGCCCCAGCATTTT
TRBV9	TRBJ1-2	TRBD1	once	CASSVGPRDSPYGYTF	TGTGCCAGCAGCGTAGGCCCCAGGGACAGTCCCTATGGCTACACCTTC
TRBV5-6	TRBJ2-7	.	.	CASSSPIGVLYKQYF	TGTGCCAGCAGCTCCCCCATAGGGGTCCTCTACAAGCAGTACTTC
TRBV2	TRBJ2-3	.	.	CASRGPNSDTQYF	TGTGCCAGCAGGGGCCCAAACTCAGATACGCAGTATTTT
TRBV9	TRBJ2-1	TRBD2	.	CASATSGQTNEQFF	TGTGCCAGCGCTACTAGCGGACAAACCAATGAGCAGTTCTTC
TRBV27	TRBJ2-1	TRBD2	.	CASSLGLAGYNEQFF	TGTGCCAGCAGTTTAGGACTAGCGGGCTACAATGAGCAGTTCTTC
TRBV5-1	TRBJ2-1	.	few	CASSPRVFQAHEQFF	TGCGCCAGCAGCCCGCGGGTCTTTCAAGCCCATGAGCAGTTCTTC
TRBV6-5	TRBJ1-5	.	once	CASSSQGMPQHF	TGTGCCAGCAGTTCCCAGGGGATGCCCCAGCATTTT
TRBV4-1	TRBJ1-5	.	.	CASSQLQGLEPQHF	TGCGCCAGCAGCCAGCTTCAGGGCCTTGAGCCCCAGCATTTT
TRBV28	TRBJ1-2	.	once	CASSFSNYGYTF	TGTGCCAGCAGTTTTAGTAACTATGGCTACACCTTC
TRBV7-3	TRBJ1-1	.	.	CASSLDSATEAFF	TGTGCCAGCAGCCTAGACAGTGCCACTGAAGCTTTCTTT
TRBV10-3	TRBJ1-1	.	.	CAISEWTEKAFF	TGTGCCATCAGTGAGTGGACAGAAAAAGCTTTCTTT
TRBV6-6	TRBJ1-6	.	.	CASTGSGNSPLHF	TGTGCCAGCACGGGGTCTGGGAATTCACCCCTCCACTTT
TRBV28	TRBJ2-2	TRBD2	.	CASASGGASTGELFF	TGTGCCAGCGCCTCCGGGGGGGCGTCCACCGGGGAGCTGTTTTTT
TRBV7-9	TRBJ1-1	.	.	CASSPFRGENTEAFF	TGTGCCAGCAGCCCCTTCCGGGGAGAGAACACTGAAGCTTTCTTT
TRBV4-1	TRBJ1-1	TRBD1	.	CASSLRGGVDTEAFF	TGCGCCAGCAGCCTCAGAGGGGGCGTCGACACTGAAGCTTTCTTT
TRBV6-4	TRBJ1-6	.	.	CASSDGRNSPLHF	TGTGCCAGCAGTGATGGCAGAAATTCACCCCTCCACTTT
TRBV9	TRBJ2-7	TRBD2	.	CASSVGGLAITQEQYF	TGTGCCAGCAGCGTAGGGGGACTAGCGATCACCCAAGAGCAGTACTTC
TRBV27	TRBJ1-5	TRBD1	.	CASGQGAPQPQHF	TGTGCCAGTGGACAGGGGGCGCCCCAGCCCCAGCATTTT
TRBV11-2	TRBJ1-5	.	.	CASSLQGISNQPQHF	TGTGCCAGCAGCCTGCAGGGGATTAGCAATCAGCCCCAGCATTTT
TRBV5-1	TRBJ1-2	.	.	CASSLDSLNYGYTF	TGCGCCAGCAGCTTGGACAGTCTAAACTATGGCTACACCTTC
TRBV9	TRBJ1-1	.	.	CASSPGPNTEAFF	TGTGCCAGCAGCCCAGGGCCGAACACTGAAGCTTTCTTT
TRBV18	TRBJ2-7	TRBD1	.	CASSLGTGSYEQYF	TGTGCCAGCTCACTTGGGACAGGGAGCTACGAGCAGTACTTC
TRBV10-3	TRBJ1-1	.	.	CAIRKVQGGTEAFF	TGTGCCATCAGGAAGGTTCAGGGAGGCACTGAAGCTTTCTTT
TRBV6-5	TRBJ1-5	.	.	CASSYSASSNQPQHF	TGTGCCAGCAGTTACTCGGCATCTAGCAATCAGCCCCAGCATTTT
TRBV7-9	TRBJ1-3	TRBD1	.	CASSQPPGGSGNTIYF	TGTGCCAGCAGCCAACCCCCAGGGGGCTCTGGAAACACCATATATTTT
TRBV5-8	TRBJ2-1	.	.	CASSLFESSYNEQFF	TGTGCCAGCAGCTTGTTCGAGAGCTCCTACAATGAGCAGTTCTTC
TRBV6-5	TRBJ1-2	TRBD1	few	CASRLDRGGGGYTF	TGTGCCAGCAGATTGGACAGGGGAGGTGGTGGCTACACCTTC
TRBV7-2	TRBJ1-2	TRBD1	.	CASSLPKGGIYGYTF	TGTGCCAGCAGCTTACCGAAAGGGGGCATCTATGGCTACACCTTC
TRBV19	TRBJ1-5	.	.	CASSMSGWSNQPQHF	TGTGCCAGTAGTATGTCAGGGTGGAGCAATCAGCCCCAGCATTTT
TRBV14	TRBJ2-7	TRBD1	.	CASSRQGGYEQYF	TGTGCCAGCAGCCGACAGGGGGGCTACGAGCAGTACTTC
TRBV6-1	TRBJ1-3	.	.	CASTQRETGNTIYF	TGTGCCAGCACCCAGCGGGAAACCGGAAACACCATATATTTT
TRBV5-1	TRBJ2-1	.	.	CASSSPVSYNEQFF	TGCGCCAGCAGTTCCCCGGTCTCCTACAATGAGCAGTTCTTC
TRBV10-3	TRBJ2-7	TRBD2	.	CAISESLSGRNGEQYF	TGTGCCATCAGTGAGTCGCTGAGCGGGAGGAATGGCGAGCAGTACTTC
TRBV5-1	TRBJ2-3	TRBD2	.	CASSLSVVAGGLDTQYF	TGCGCCAGCAGCTTGTCGGTGGTAGCGGGAGGGTTAGATACGCAGTATTTT
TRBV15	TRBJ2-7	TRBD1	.	CATSSWGQQSYEQYF	TGTGCCACCAGCAGCTGGGGACAGCAGTCCTACGAGCAGTACTTC
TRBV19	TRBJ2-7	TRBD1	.	CASSIEGASIYEQYF	TGTGCCAGTAGTATCGAGGGGGCCTCTATATACGAGCAGTACTTC